This T cell receptor (beta chain) is drawn from a study of T cell repertoires in cytomegalovirus infection. Across the whole study: Alongside well-studied HLA-B-restricted CMV epitopes, recently identified HLA-C-restricted CMV epitopes were also used. Indicated by public TCR beta signatures were CMV infection and matching HLA type. Study-wide points: The ex vivo response was dominated by HLA-C-restricted CMV-specific TCR beta clonotypes. Cumulative public TCR beta family frequency identified CMV carriers with the relevant HLA.

V was clipped by 7 bases and J by 5 bases; unmatched bases: 13. Germline CDR1 is MDHEN and CDR2 is SYDVKM. The CDR3 is 16 amino acids. MiXCR, applied by TCRdb to the reads, yields one record per CDR3 protein. Of a few hundred thousand distinct CDR3 sequences in the sample, 29% were seen once. This clonotype was seen only a few times. What it recognizes is unknown. Sequenced here: cultured PBMCs, sampled from culture after CMV antigen stimulation. This sequence was found in a human donor in good health (CMV status not recorded). Some clones in this sample may be carry-over from other donors' samples. This rearrangement joins TRBV28 to TRBJ1-5; 8 bases match TRBD1. The DNA of the CDR3 is TGTGCCAGCACCCTACTCACGACAGGGGACTATCAGCCCCAGCATTTT. This gives the protein CASTLLTTGDYQPQHF.